The 10 T cell receptor beta chains below come from one sample, sequenced in a study of cytomegalovirus exposure and HLA in healthy donors. The table came from immunoSEQ multiplex PCR; TCRdb's copy has only in-frame clones and leaves some out. The profile covers approximately 160,000 clones, with approximately 96% appearing a single time and more than 0.7% taken by the ten largest. What was sequenced was PBMCs. These receptors came from a woman under 30 in good health and CMV-seronegative.

The chain recombines TRBV9 with TRBJ2-2; 8 positions agree with TRBD2. Unmatched junction bases numbered 2, after V lost 3 bases and J lost 1 base. The germline V gene has CDR1 SGDLS and CDR2 YYNGEE. CDR3 length: 15 residues. Here the CDR3 DNA reads TGTGCCAGCAGCGATACTAGCGGGAACACCGGGGAGCTGTTTTTT. Amino acids: CASSDTSGNTGELFF.

The chain joins TRBV6-5 to TRBJ1-6, with 7 bases fitting TRBD1. CDR3 size: 14 residues. Germline CDR1 is MNHEY and CDR2 is SVGAGI. After removal of 6 bases from V and 7 bases from J, the junction contained 6 bases not matched to a gene. As DNA, the CDR3 is TGTGCCAGCAGCGACCGGGACAGCAATTCACCCCTCCACTTT. This encodes CASSDRDSNSPLHF.

The rearrangement links TRBV15 to TRBJ1-4; a weak D match, TRBD1 (5 bases). The V end lost 0 bases, the J end lost 4 bases, and 9 bases lay between the germline ends. The CDR3 covers 15 residues. CDR1 and CDR2 from the germline V gene are LNHNV and YYDKDF (reference sequence). The CDR3 spells CATSRDGQRNEKLFF. Written as DNA, the CDR3 is TGTGCCACCAGCAGAGATGGACAACGTAATGAAAAACTGTTTTTT.

V and J are TRBV5-1 and TRBJ1-3, with 8 bases fitting TRBD1. CDR1 and CDR2 (germline): SGHRS, YFSETQ. The CDR3 totals 15 residues. Trimming removed 5 bases from V and 3 bases from J; junction bases left unmatched: 7. CDR3 sequence reads: CASRLQGEIGNTIYF. The CDR3 DNA reads as TGCGCCAGCAGATTACAGGGGGAGATTGGAAACACCATATATTTT.

The chain has TRBV27 and TRBJ1-5; 12 bases fit TRBD1. Looked up from germline, CDR1 is MNHEY and CDR2 is SMNVEV (reference sequence). J gave up 7 bases and V 5 bases, and 15 bases lay outside the gene matches. The CDR3 totals 18 residues. CDR3 sequence: CASSPGQGARGSFQPQHF. The DNA for the CDR3 is TGTGCCAGCAGTCCGGGACAGGGGGCGCGGGGATCCTTCCAGCCCCAGCATTTT.

The CDR3 region is CASSLLARSEQYF. DNA for the CDR3: TGTGCCAGCAGCTTGTTGGCGAGGAGCGAGCAGTACTTC. The chain has TRBV5-6 and TRBJ2-7; D unresolved. Trimming removed 1 base at V and 6 bases at J, with 11 bases between. CDR1 SGHDT and CDR2 YYEEEE come from the germline V gene. The CDR3 runs 13 residues.

A word on this clone: The same CDR3 is also encoded by other DNA sequences in this sample. The J gene is TRBJ2-2, the V gene TRBV15; D remains unclear. Germline V gene lookup returns CDR1 LNHNV and CDR2 YYDKDF (reference sequence). The CDR3 has 13 amino acids. Trimming stripped 3 bases from V and 7 bases from J, with 9 bases between. CDR3: CATSRVPSGELFF. The CDR3 nucleotides are TGTGCCACCAGCAGGGTCCCGAGCGGGGAGCTGTTTTTT.

The gene calls are TRBV4-3 and TRBJ1-5, with D uncertain. V lost 0 bases and J lost 6, with 9 bases in between. The germline V gene has CDR1 LGHNA and CDR2 YSLEER. CDR3 size: 14 residues. This chain's CDR3 is CASSQDLGGQPQHF. CDR3 coding DNA: TGCGCCAGCAGCCAAGATCTCGGTGGTCAGCCCCAGCATTTT.

In this sample, this clone turned up many times. The genes are TRBV2 and TRBJ1-3, with D perhaps matching TRBD1 (6 bases). CDR3 length: 18 residues. The V and J ends lost 4 bases and 4 bases respectively, with 23 bases between them. Looked up from germline, CDR1 is SNHLY and CDR2 is FYNNEI. The CDR3 DNA sequence: TGTGCCAGCAGTGCGCCGCCAGGGGATGCGACGTTAGGAAACACCATATATTTT. It yields the protein CASSAPPGDATLGNTIYF.

The chain is built from TRBV19 and TRBJ2-5, with 11 positions matching TRBD2. The CDR3 covers 15 residues. Per the germline V gene, CDR1 is LNHDA and CDR2 is SQIVND (reference sequence). Trimming at V came to 5 bases and at J to 5 bases, leaving 7 bases not matched to a gene. The CDR3 sequence is CASSSRLAGYETQYF. DNA for the CDR3: TGTGCCAGTAGTTCCAGACTAGCGGGGTATGAGACCCAGTACTTC.